Described below is a single T cell receptor (beta chain) sequence and its context. Exclusion followed for patients with uncontrolled infection, other autoimmune disease, pregnancy or lactation. Cells are PBMCs isolated from roughly 9.2 ml of fresh blood. The sample is drawn from a study of T cells in Graves' hyperthyroidism and ophthalmopathy. Amplified TCR beta CDR3 regions derived from RNA transcripts. HTBI primers were employed in a first-round RT-PCR of the TCR CDR3. TCRdb processed the multiplex PCR reads anew with MiXCR; each CDR3 protein has one entry. Here the sample spans a few hundred thousand distinct CDR3 sequences, about a sixth being singletons. CDR3 length: 14 amino acids. The ends lost 3 bases at V and 4 bases at J; junction bases unmatched: 5. CDR1 MGHRA and CDR2 YSYEKL come from the germline V gene.

The rearrangement joins TRBV4-1 to TRBJ1-2; TRBD1 aligns across 7 bases. This TCR derives from a man in his forties with Graves' hyperthyroidism. Sequencing was done on a sample of blood. CDR3 amino acids: CASSHKDRTYGYTF. The CDR3 DNA sequence: TGCGCCAGCAGCCATAAGGACAGGACCTATGGCTACACCTTC.